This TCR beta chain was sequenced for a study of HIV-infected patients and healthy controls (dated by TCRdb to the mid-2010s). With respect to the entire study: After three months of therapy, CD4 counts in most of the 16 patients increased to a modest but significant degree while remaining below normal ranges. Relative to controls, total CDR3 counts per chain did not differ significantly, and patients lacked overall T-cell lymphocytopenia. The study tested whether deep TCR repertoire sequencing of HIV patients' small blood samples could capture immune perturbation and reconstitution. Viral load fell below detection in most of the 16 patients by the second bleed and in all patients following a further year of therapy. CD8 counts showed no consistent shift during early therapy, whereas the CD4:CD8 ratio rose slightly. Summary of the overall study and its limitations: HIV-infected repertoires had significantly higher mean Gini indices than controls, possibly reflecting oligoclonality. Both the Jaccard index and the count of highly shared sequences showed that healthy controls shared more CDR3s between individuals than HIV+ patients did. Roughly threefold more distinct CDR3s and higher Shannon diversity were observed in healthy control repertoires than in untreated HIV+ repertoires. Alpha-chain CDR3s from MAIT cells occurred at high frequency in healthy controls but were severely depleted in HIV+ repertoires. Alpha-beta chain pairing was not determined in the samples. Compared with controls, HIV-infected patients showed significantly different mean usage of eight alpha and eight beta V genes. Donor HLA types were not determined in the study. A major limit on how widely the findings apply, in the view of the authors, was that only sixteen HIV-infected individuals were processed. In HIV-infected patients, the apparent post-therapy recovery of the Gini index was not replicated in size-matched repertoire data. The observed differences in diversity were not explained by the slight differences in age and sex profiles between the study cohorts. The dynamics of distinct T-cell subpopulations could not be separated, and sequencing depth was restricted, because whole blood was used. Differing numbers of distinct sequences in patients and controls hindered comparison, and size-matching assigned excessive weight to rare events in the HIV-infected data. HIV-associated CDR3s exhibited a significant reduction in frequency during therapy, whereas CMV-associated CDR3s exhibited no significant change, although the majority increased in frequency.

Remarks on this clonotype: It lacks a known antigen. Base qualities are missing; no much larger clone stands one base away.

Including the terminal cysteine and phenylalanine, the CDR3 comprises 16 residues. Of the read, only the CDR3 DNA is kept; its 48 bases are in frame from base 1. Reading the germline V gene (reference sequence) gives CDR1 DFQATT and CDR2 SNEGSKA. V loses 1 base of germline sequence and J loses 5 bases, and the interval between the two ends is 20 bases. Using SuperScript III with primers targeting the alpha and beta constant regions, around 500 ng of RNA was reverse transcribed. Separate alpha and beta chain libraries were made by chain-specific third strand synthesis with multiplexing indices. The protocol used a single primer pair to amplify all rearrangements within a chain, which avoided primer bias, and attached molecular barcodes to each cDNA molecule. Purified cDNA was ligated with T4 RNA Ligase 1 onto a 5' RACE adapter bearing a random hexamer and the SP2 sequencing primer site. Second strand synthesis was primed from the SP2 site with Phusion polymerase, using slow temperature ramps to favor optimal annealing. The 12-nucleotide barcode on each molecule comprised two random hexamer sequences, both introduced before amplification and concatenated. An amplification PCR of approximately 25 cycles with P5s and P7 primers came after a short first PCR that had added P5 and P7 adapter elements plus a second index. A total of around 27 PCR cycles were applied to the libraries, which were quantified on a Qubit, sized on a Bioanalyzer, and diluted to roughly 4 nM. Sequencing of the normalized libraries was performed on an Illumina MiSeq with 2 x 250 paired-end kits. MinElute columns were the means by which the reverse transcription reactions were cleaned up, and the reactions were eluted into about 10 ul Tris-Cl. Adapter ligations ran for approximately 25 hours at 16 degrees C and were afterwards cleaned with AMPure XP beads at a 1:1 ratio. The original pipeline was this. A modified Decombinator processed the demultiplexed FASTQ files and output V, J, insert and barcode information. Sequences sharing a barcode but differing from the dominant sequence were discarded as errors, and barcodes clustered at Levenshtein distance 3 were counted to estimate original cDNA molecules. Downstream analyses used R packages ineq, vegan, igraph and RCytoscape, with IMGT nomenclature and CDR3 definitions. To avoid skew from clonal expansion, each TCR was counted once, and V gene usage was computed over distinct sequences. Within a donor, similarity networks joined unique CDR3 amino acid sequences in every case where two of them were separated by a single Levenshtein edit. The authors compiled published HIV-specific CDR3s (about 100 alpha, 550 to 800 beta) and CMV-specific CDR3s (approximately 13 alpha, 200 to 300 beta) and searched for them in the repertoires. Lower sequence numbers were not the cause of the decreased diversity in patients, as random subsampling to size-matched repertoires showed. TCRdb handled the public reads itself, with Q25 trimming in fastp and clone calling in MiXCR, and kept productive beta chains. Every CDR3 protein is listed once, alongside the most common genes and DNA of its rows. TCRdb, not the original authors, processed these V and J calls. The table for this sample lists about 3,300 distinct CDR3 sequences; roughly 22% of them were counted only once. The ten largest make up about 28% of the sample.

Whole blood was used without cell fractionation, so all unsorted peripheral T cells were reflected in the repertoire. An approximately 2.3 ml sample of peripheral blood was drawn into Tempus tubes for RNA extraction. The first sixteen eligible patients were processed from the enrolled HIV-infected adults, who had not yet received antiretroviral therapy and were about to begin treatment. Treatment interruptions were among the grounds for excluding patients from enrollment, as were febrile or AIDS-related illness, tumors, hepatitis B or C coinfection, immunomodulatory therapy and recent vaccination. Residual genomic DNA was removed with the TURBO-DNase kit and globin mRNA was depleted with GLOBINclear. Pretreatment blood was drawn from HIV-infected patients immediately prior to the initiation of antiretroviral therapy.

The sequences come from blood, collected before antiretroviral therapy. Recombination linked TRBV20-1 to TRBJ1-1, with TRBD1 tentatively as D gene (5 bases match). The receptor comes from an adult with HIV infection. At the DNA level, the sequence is TGCAGTGCTAGAGGGGGGTGGGTCGGAGGGCAAACTGAAGCTTTCTTT. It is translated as CSARGGWVGGQTEAFF.